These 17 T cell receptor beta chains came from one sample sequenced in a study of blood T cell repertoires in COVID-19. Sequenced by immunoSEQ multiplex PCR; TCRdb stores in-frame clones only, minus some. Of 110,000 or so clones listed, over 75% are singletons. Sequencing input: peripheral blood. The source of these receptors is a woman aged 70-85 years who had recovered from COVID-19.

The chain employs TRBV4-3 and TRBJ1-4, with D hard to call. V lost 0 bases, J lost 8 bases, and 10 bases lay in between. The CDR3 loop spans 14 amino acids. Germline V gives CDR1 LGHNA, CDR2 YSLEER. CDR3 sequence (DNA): TGCGCCAGCAGCCAAGAGTCAGGTCGGGAAAAACTGTTTTTT. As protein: CASSQESGREKLFF.

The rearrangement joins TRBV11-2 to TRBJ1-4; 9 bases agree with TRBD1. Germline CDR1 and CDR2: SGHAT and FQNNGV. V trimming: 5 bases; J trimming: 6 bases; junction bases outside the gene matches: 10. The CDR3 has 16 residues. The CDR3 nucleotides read TGTGCCAGCAGCGCACGATCCGGGACAGGGTATGAAAAACTGTTTTTT. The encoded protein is CASSARSGTGYEKLFF.

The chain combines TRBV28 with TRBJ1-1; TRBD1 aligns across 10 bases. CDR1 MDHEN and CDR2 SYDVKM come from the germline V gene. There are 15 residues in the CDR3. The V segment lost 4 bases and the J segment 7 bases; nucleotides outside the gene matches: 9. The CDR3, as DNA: TGTGCCAGCAGTTCCTCTCCGGGACAGGGGATTGAAGCTTTCTTT. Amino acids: CASSSSPGQGIEAFF.

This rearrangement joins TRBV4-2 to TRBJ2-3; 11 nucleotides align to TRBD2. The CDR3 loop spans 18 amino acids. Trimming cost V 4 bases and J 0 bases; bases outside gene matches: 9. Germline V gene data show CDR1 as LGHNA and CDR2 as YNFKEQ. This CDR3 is CASSRELAGAPSTDTQYF. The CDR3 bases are TGTGCCAGCAGCCGAGAACTAGCGGGGGCCCCTAGCACAGATACGCAGTATTTT.

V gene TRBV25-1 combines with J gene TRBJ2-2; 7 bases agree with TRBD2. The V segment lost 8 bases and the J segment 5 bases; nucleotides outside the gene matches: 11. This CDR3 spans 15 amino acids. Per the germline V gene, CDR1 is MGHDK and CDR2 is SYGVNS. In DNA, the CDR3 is TGTGCCAGCCACCCATTTGGAGCGGGGACCGGGGAGCTGTTTTTT. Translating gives CASHPFGAGTGELFF.

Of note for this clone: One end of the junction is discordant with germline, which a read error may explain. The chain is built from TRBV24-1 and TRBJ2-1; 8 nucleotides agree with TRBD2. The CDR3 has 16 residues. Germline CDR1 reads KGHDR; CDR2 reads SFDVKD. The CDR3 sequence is CATSDFSGGAYDEQFF. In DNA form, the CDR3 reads TGTGCCACCAGTGATTTCTCGGGGGGGGCCTACGATGAGCAGTTCTTC.

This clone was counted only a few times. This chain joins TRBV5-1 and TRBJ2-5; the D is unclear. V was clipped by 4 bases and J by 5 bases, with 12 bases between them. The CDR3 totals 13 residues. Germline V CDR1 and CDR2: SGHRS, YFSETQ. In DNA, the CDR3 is TGCGCCAGCAGCCCCTCCCCCGGGGAGACCCAGTACTTC. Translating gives CASSPSPGETQYF.

For the CDR3, the DNA is TGTGCCAGCAGCCAAGTGAGTGGTGGGCCCACTGAAGCTTTCTTT. Translating it yields CASSQVSGGPTEAFF. V is TRBV4-2 and J is TRBJ1-1; D gene ambiguous. The CDR3 spans 15 residues. In germline, CDR1 is LGHNA, CDR2 YNFKEQ. Trimming left V 1 base short and J 4 bases short, with 13 bases between.

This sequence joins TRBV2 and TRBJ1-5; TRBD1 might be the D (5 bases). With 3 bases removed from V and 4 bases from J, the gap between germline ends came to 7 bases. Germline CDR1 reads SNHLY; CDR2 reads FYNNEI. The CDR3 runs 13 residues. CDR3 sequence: CASSDTGNQPQHF. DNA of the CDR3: TGTGCCAGCAGTGACACAGGAAATCAGCCCCAGCATTTT.

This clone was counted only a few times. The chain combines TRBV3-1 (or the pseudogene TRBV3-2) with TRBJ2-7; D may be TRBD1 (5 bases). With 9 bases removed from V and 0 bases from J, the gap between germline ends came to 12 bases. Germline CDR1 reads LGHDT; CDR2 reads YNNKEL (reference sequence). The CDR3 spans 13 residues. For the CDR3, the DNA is TGTGCCAGAACAGGTTCCAACTCCTACGAGCAGTACTTC. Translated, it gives CARTGSNSYEQYF.

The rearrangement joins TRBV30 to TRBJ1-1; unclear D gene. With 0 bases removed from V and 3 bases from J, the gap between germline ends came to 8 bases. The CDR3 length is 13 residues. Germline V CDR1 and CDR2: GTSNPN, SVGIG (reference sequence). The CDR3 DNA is TGTGCCTGGAGTGTTGGCGGGGACACTGAAGCTTTCTTT. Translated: CAWSVGGDTEAFF.

The CDR3 bases are TGTGCCAGCAGCCAACTAGCGGGGGGCACCGGGGAGCTGTTTTTT. Its protein is CASSQLAGGTGELFF. The chain is built from TRBV2 and TRBJ2-2; TRBD2 aligns across 12 bases. V was clipped by 6 bases and J by 4 bases; unmatched bases: 3. CDR3 size: 15 residues. Germline-derived CDR1 and CDR2 are SNHLY and FYNNEI. The full variable domain, its missing parts supplied by reference TRBV2 and TRBJ2-2, is EPEVTQTPSHQVTQMGQEVILRCVPISNHLYFYWYRQILGQKVEFLVSFYNNEISEKSEIFDDQFSVERPDGSNFTLKIRSTKLEDSAMYFCASSQLAGGTGELFFGEGSRLTVL.

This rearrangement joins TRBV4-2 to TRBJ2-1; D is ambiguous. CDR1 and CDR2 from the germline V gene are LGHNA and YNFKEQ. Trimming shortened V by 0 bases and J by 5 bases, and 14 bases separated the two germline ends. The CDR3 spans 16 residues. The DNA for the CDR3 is TGTGCCAGCAGCCAAGATGAGTCGAGCGCTGACAATGAGCAGTTCTTC. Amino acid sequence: CASSQDESSADNEQFF.

CDR3 amino acids: CASSLFTSEEQYF. The CDR3 DNA reads TGTGCCAGCAGCTTATTTACTAGCGAAGAGCAGTACTTC. The rearrangement links TRBV7-9 to TRBJ2-7, with 7 bases fitting TRBD2. Germline V lookup: CDR1 SEHNR, CDR2 FQNEAQ (reference sequence). With V trimmed by 2 bases and J by 7 bases, 5 bases remained unmatched. This CDR3 comprises 13 residues.

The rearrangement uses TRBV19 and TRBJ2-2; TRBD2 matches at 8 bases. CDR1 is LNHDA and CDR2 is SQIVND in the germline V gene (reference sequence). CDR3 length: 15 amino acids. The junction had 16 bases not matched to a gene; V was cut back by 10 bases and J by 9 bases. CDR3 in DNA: TGTGCCACTCAGACGGGGGGGGACCCCCTTAGGGAGCTGTTTTTT. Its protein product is CATQTGGDPLRELFF.

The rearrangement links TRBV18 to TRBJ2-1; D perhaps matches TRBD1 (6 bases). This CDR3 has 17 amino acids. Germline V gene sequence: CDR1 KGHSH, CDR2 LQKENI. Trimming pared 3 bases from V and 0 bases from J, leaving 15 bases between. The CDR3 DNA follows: TGTGCCAGCTCACCCTTTCCGCAGGGGAGCTCCTACAATGAGCAGTTCTTC. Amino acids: CASSPFPQGSSYNEQFF.

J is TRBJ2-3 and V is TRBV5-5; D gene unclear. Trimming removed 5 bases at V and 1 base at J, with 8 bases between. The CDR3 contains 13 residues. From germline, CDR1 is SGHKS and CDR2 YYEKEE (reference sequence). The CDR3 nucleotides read TGTGCCAGCAGGCCTACAGGCACAGATACGCAGTATTTT. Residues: CASRPTGTDTQYF.